Included here is one T cell receptor beta chain sequence, with context. Its antigen is currently not known. Qualities for individual bases were not recorded, and no much larger clone is one base off. This entry comes from a study of OX40 agonist ivuxolimab in advanced cancers. Describing the broader study: The costimulatory receptor OX40 (CD134) was targeted by ivuxolimab, a fully human IgG2 agonistic monoclonal antibody. The paper reports the monotherapy dose-escalation portion (N of about 47 patients) of the phase I ivuxolimab trial. Of the 50 to 55 patients in dose escalation, 19 had hepatocellular carcinoma, roughly 15 had melanoma, 9 had renal cell carcinoma and 9 had head and neck cancer. Peripheral TCRbeta sequencing aimed to test whether ivuxolimab altered TCR sequence diversity and caused clonal T-cell expansion. Intravenous ivuxolimab was administered to patients every 2 weeks at six dose levels: 0.01, 0.1, 0.3, 1.5, 3 and 10 mg/kg. Prior anti-PD-1, anti-PD-L1 or anti-CTLA-4 therapy was permitted, and approximately 40% of dose-escalation patients had received checkpoint inhibitors. A male proportion of 70% to 90% and a mean age of approximately 62 years, ranging from about 23 to 79, were recorded for the dose-escalation cohort. Three dose-escalation patients achieved partial responses, one with hepatocellular carcinoma and two with cutaneous melanoma. Overall study outcomes, separate from this receptor: After ivuxolimab, CD8+ T cells had more expanded clones than CD4+ T cells on average. Partial responders in the 0.1-3.0 mg/kg groups had among the lowest normalized peripheral clonal expansion, especially among CD8+ T cells. The antigen specificity of the clonally expanded peripheral T cells was not determined. Low levels of normalized T-cell clonal expansion were also seen in some nonresponding patients. At doses from 0.1 to 3.0 mg/kg, clonal expansion was seen in both CD4+ and CD8+ blood T cells between baseline and week 6.

Genomic DNA was extracted from sorted cells for sequencing of the TCRbeta CDR3 region. The immunoSEQ Assay was used to sequence the TCRbeta CDR3 regions. The immuneACCESS repertoire file appears here via TCRdb, limited to in-frame rearrangements. These files lack a portion of the clones; in checked studies, under half of the deficit traces to unresolved V genes, and the cause of the others is not known. Across this sample there are more than 40,000 clones, with 89% seen only once. The ten largest clones add up to 12% of the sample. Inclusive of the bounding cysteine and phenylalanine, the CDR3 is 17 residues long. Only the CDR3 DNA stays, 51 bases, in frame from base 1. Trimming accounts for 5 bases at V and 2 bases at J, while the number of junction bases matched to no gene is 5. CDR1 and CDR2, per the germline V gene, are SGHVS and FQNEAQ. Patients with autoimmune disease history or receiving systemic immunosuppression were excluded from the trial. Peripheral blood for TCR sequencing was collected from all dose cohorts at baseline, on cycle 4 day 1, and on cycle 7 day 1. Samples were obtained from an open-label, multicenter, first-in-human phase I dose-escalation trial of ivuxolimab. Adults with locally advanced or metastatic melanoma, renal cell carcinoma, hepatocellular carcinoma or head and neck squamous cell carcinoma were enrolled in the trial. CD4+ and CD8+ T cells were sorted separately from peripheral blood before TCR sequencing.

The material was CD4+ or CD8+ T cells sorted from blood, obtained in a trial of the OX40 agonist ivuxolimab. This clonotype was sampled from an adult with an advanced solid tumor such as melanoma, head and neck, liver or kidney cancer. The rearranged chain carries TRBV7-8 and TRBJ2-3; 15 central bases correspond to TRBD2. At the DNA level, the sequence is TGTGCCAGCAGCGAATGGACTAGCGGGAGGGCCACAGATACGCAGTATTTT. Its coded protein is CASSEWTSGRATDTQYF.